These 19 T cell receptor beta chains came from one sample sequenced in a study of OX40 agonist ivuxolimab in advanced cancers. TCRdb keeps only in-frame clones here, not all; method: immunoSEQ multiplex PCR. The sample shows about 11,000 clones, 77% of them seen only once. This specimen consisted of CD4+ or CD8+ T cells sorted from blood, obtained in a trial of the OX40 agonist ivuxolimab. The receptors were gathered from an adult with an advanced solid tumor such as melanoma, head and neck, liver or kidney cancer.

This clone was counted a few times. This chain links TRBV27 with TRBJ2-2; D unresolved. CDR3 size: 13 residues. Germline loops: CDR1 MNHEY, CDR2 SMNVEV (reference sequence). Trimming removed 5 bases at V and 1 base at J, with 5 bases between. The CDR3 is CASSGQNTGELFF. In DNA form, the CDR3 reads TGTGCCAGCAGTGGTCAGAACACCGGGGAGCTGTTTTTT.

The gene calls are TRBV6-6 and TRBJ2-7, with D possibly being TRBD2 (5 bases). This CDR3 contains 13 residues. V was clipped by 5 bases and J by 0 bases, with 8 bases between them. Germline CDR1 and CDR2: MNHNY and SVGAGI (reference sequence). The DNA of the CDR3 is TGTGCCAGCAGTACGGGATTCTCCTACGAGCAGTACTTC. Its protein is CASSTGFSYEQYF.

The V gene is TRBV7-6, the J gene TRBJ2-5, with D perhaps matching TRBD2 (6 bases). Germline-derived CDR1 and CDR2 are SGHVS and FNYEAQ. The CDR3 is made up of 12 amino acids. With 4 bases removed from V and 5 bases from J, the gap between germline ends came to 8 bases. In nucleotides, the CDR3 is TGTGCCAGCAGCTGGGAGGAGGAGACCCAGTACTTC. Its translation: CASSWEEETQYF.

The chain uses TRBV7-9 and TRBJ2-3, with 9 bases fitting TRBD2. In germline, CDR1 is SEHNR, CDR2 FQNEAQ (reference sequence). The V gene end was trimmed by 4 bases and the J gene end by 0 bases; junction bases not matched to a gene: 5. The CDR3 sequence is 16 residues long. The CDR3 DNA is TGTGCCAGCAGCTCCCTAGCGGGGCGGAGCACAGATACGCAGTATTTT. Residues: CASSSLAGRSTDTQYF.

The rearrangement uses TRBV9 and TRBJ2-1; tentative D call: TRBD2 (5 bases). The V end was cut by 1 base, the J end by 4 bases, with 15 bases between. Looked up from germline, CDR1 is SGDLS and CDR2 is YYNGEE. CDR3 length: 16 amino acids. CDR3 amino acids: CASSVYPGGSYNEQFF. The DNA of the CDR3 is TGTGCCAGCAGCGTATACCCAGGCGGGTCTTACAATGAGCAGTTCTTC.

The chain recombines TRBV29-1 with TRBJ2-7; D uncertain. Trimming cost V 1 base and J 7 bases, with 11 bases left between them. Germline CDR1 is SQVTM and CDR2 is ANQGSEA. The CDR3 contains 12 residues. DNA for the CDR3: TGCAGCGTTGAAGGGACGTCCCGGGAGCAGTACTTC. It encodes CSVEGTSREQYF.

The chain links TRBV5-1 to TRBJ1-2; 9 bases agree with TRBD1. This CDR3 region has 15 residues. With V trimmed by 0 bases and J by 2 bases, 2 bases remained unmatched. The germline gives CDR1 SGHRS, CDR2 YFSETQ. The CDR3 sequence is CASSLAGTGNYGYTF. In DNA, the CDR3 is TGCGCCAGCAGCTTGGCCGGGACAGGGAACTATGGCTACACCTTC.

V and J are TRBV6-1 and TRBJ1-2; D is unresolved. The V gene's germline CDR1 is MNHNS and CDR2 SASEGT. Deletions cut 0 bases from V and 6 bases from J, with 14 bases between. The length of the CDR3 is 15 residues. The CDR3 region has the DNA TGTGCCAGCAGTGAAGCTCCCGAGGGATGGGATGGCTACACCTTC. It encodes CASSEAPEGWDGYTF.

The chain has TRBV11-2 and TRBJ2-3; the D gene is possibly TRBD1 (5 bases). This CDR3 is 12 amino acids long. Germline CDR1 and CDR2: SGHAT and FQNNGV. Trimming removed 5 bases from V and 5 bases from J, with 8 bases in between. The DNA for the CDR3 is TGTGCCAGCAGCCGACAGTTAGATACGCAGTATTTT. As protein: CASSRQLDTQYF.

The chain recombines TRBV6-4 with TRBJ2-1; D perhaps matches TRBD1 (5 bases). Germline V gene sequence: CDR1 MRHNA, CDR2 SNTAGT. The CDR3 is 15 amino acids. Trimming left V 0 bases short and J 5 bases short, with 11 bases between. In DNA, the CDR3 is TGTGCCAGCAGTGACTCGATAAGGGGTCACAATGAGCAGTTCTTC. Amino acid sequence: CASSDSIRGHNEQFF.

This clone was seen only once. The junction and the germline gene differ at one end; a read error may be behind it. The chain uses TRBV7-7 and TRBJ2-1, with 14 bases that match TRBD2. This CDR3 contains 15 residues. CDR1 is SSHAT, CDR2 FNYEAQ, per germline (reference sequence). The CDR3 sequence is CASSLGLAGGNEQFF. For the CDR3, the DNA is TGTGCTAGCAGCTTAGGACTAGCGGGGGGCAATGAGCAGTTCTTC.

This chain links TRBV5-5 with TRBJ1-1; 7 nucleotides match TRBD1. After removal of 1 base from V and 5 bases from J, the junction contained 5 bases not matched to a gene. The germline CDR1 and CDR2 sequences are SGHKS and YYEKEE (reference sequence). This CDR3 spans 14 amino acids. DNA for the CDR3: TGTGCCAGCAGCTTGCTTACAGGGGATACTGAAGCTTTCTTT. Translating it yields CASSLLTGDTEAFF. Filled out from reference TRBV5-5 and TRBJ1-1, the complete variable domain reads DAGVTQSPTHLIKTRGQQVTLRCSPISGHKSVSWYQQVLGQGPQFIFQYYEKEERGRGNFPDRFSARQFPNYSSELNVNALLLGDSALYLCASSLLTGDTEAFFGQGTRLTVV.

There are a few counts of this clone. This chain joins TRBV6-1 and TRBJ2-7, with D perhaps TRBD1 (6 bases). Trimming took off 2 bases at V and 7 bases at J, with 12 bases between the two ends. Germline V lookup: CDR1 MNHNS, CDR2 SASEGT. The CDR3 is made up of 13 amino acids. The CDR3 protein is CASSEKGVGEQYF. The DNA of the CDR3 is TGTGCCAGCAGTGAAAAGGGGGTGGGAGAGCAGTACTTC.

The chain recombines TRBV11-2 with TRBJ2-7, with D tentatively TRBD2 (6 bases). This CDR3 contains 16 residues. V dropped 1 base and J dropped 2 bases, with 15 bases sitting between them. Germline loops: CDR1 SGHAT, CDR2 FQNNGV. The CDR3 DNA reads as TGTGCCAGCAGCTTAGGGGCAGGGCGGGACGCCTACGAGCAGTACTTC. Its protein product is CASSLGAGRDAYEQYF.

CDR3 DNA: TGTGCCAGTAGTACCCCGGGGGCGCGGGAGGGGCACTCTCTCCTCCACAATGAGCAGTTCTTC. Protein product: CASSTPGAREGHSLLHNEQFF. The chain has TRBV19 and TRBJ2-1; 9 bases line up with TRBD2. CDR3 size: 21 residues. The V segment lost 4 bases and the J segment 5 bases; nucleotides outside the gene matches: 24. Germline values: CDR1 LNHDA, CDR2 SQIVND (reference sequence). Full variable domain (remainder filled in from reference TRBV19 and TRBJ2-1): DGGITQSPKYLFRKEGQNVTLSCEQNLNHDAMYWYRQDPGQGLRLIYYSQIVNDFQKGDIAEGYSVSREKKESFPLTVTSAQKNPTAFYLCASSTPGAREGHSLLHNEQFFGPGTRLTVL.

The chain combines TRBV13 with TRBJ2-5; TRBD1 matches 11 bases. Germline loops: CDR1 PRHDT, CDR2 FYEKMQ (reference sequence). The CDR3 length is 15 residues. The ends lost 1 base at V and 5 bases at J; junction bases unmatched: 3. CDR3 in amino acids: CASSLAGQGEETQYF. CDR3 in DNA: TGTGCCAGCAGCTTAGCGGGACAGGGGGAGGAGACCCAGTACTTC.

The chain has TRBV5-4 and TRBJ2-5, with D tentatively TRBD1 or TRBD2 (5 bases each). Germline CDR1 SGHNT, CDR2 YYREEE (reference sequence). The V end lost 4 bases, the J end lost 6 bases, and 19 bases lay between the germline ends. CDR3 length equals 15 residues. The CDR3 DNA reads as TGTGCCAGCAGCCCGAATTTGTGGGACGGGAAGACCCAGTACTTC. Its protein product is CASSPNLWDGKTQYF.

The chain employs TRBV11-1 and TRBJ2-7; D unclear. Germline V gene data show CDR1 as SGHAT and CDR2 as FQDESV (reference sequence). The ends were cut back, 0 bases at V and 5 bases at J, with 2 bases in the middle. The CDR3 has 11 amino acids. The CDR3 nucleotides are TGTGCCAGCAGCTTAGCTGACGAGCAGTACTTC. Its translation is CASSLADEQYF. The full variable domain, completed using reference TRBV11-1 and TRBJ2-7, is EAEVAQSPRYKITEKSQAVAFWCDPISGHATLYWYRQILGQGPELLVQFQDESVVDDSQLPKDRFSAERLKGVDSTLKIQPAELGDSAMYLCASSLADEQYFGPGTRLTVT.

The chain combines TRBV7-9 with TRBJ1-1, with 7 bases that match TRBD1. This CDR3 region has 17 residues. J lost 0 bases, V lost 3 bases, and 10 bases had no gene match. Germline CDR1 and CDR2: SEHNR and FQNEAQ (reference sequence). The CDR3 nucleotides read TGTGCCAGCAGCTTTTCGTTACAGGGGCCTTTGAACACTGAAGCTTTCTTT. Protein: CASSFSLQGPLNTEAFF.